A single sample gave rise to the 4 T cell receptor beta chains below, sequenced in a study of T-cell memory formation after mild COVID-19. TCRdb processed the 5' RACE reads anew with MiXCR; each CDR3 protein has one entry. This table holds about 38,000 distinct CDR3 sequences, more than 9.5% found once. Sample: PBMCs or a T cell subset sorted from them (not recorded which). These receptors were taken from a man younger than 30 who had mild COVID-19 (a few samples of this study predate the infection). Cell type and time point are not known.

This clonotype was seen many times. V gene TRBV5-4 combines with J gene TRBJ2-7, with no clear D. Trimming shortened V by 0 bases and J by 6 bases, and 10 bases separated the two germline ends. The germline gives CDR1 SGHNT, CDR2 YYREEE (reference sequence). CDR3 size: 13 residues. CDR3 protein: CASSLEHASEQYF. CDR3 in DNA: TGTGCCAGCAGCTTGGAACACGCGAGCGAGCAGTACTTC.

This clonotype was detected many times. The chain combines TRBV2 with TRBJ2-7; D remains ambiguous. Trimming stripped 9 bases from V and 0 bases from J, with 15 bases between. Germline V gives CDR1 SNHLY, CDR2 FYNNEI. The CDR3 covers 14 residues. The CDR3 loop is CASSSLTFSYEQYF. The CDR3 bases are TGTGCCAGTTCCTCCCTGACATTCTCCTACGAGCAGTACTTC.

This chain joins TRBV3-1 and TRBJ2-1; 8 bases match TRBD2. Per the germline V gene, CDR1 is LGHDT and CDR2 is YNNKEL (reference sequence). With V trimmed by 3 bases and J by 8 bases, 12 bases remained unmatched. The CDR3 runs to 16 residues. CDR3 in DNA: TGTGCCAGCAGCCAGGGGAAGGGACTAGTTTTCCATGAGCAGTTCTTC. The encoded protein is CASSQGKGLVFHEQFF.

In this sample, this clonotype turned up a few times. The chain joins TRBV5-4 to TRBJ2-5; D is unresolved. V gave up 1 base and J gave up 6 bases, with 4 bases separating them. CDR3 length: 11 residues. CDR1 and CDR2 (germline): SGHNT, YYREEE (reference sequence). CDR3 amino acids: CASSLYQTQYF. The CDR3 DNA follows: TGTGCCAGCAGCTTGTACCAGACCCAGTACTTC.